Here is one T cell receptor (beta chain) with its context. What it binds is not known. The data originate from a study of response to subunit inactivated influenza vaccine. Study outcomes and limitations: Each seasonal influenza vaccination recruits few new T cells, the authors suggested.

Germline V gene sequence: CDR1 DFQATT, CDR2 SNEGSKA (reference sequence). V lost 1 base and J lost 6; bases outside the gene matches: 5. The CDR3 extends over 14 amino acids. TCRdb called the RT-PCR reads again in MiXCR, with one record for every CDR3 protein. Altogether around 190,000 distinct CDR3 sequences are present, about 9.3% being singletons, with the ten largest covering roughly 10%. The sample here was non-naive T cells sorted from PBMCs, taken on the day of vaccination. This chain uses TRBV20-1 with TRBJ2-1; TRBD2 agrees at 8 bases. This sequence originates from a man aged 45-65 years who received an inactivated influenza vaccine. In DNA, the CDR3 is TGCAGTGCTAGAGCTCTAGCGGGCATCAATGAGCAGTTCTTC. This sequence encodes CSARALAGINEQFF.